A single sample is the source of the 20 T cell receptor beta chains below, sequenced in a study of low-dose radiotherapy and immunotherapy resistance in tumors. Alpha and beta chains were covered, as first-strand cDNA relied on TRAV- and TRBV-specific primers. Using a constant-region primer together with a V-primer adapter, TCRs were subjected to roughly 18 PCR cycles of amplification. Each CDR3 protein gets one entry after TCRdb re-called the reads with MiXCR. The sample carries around 58,000 distinct CDR3 sequences, less than 30% recorded once. Time point meaning: after trial treatment. Described treatment: LDRT plus nivolumab, ipilimumab, low-dose cyclophosphamide and aspirin (RACIN trial). Sequencing used PBMCs, obtained after low-dose radiotherapy plus immunotherapy. The receptors come from a male donor with prostate cancer.

This chain links TRBV10-3 with TRBJ2-1; 10 nucleotides agree with TRBD2. The CDR3 totals 15 residues. The J segment lost 5 bases and the V segment lost 6 bases, leaving 7 bases of the junction unmatched. From germline, CDR1 is ENHRY and CDR2 SYGVKD. The CDR3 region has the DNA TGTGCCATCAGACTGCGGACTAGCGGCAACAATGAGCAGTTCTTC. Translating gives CAIRLRTSGNNEQFF.

Regarding this clonotype: This may come from a read error, since a much larger clone is one base off. The chain links TRBV28 to TRBJ2-1; possibly TRBD2 for D (5 bases). The CDR3 is 16 residues long. Per the germline V gene, CDR1 is MDHEN and CDR2 is SYDVKM. The CDR3 spells CARSPRGWAGHNEQFF. For the CDR3, the DNA is TGTGCCCGCAGTCCCCGTGGTTGGGCGGGCCACAATGAGCAGTTCTTC.

This clonotype was seen many times. Here the CDR3 DNA reads TGCAGTGCTACACATCAGAAACGGGAGACCCAGTACTTC. Residues: CSATHQKRETQYF. V and J are TRBV20-1 and TRBJ2-5, with D unresolved. Germline-derived CDR1 and CDR2 are DFQATT and SNEGSKA (reference sequence). Trimming shortened V by 4 bases and J by 5 bases, and 14 bases separated the two germline ends. This CDR3 has 13 residues.

J is TRBJ2-7 and V is TRBV11-2; TRBD2 might be the D (6 bases). CDR3 length equals 14 residues. CDR1 SGHAT and CDR2 FQNNGV come from the germline V gene. The V and J ends lost 1 base and 2 bases respectively, with 9 bases between them. CDR3 sequence: CASSLGGITYEQYF. CDR3 nucleotides: TGTGCCAGCAGCTTAGGCGGGATAACCTACGAGCAGTACTTC.

This clonotype has at least ten counts. This chain links TRBV4-2 with TRBJ1-5; 7 nucleotides align to TRBD1. With V trimmed by 0 bases and J by 1 base, 6 bases remained unmatched. Germline CDR1 LGHNA, CDR2 YNFKEQ. This CDR3 is 17 amino acids long. CDR3 nucleotide sequence: TGTGCCAGCAGCCAAGAACAGGGGTCAGTGAGCAATCAGCCCCAGCATTTT. This codes for CASSQEQGSVSNQPQHF.

The rearrangement joins TRBV29-1 to TRBJ2-5; 9 positions agree with TRBD1. The V and J ends lost 5 bases and 5 bases, in that order; junction bases with no gene match: 9. CDR3 length: 14 amino acids. The germline V gene encodes CDR1 SQVTM and CDR2 ANQGSEA. CDR3 sequence reads: CSVTTGGVTETQYF. CDR3 in DNA: TGCAGCGTTACCACAGGGGGCGTGACGGAGACCCAGTACTTC.

The table lists this clonotype with many counts. The J gene is TRBJ2-6, the V gene TRBV5-1; TRBD1 is a possible D gene (5 bases). The V end was cut by 7 bases, the J end by 1 base, with 12 bases between. The germline CDR1 and CDR2 sequences are SGHRS and YFSETQ. CDR3 length equals 15 residues. The CDR3 is CASFQGPSGANVLTF. Written as DNA, the CDR3 is TGCGCCAGCTTCCAGGGTCCATCTGGGGCCAACGTCCTGACTTTC.

This clonotype showed up many times. V usage is TRBV6-4 and J usage is TRBJ2-1; no firm D call. The ends were cut back, 5 bases at V and 0 bases at J, with 11 bases in the middle. The CDR3 consists of 15 residues. The germline gives CDR1 MRHNA, CDR2 SNTAGT. CDR3 protein: CASSLDHSSYNEQFF. The CDR3 DNA reads TGTGCCAGCAGTTTAGACCATAGCTCCTACAATGAGCAGTTCTTC.

This clonotype was counted only a few times. The CDR3 region has the DNA TGTGCCAGCACCCCTGTTGGGGCTTACACCGGGGAGCTGTTTTTT. Its translation: CASTPVGAYTGELFF. The chain combines TRBV6-2 or TRBV6-3 with TRBJ2-2, with a tentative D call TRBD1 (5 bases). CDR3 length: 15 amino acids. Between the trimmed V and J ends, which lost 7 bases and 3 bases, there was a span of 15 bases. CDR1 and CDR2 from the germline V gene are MNHEY and SVGEGT.

This clonotype was counted ten times or more. The V and J genes are TRBV29-1 and TRBJ1-1, with 8 bases aligning to TRBD1. The CDR3 extends over 14 amino acids. Losses at the gene ends were 3 bases for V and 0 bases for J; bases not matched to a gene: 3. CDR1 and CDR2 (germline): SQVTM, ANQGSEA. The CDR3 DNA reads as TGCAGCGTTGATCGACAGGGGTTGAACACTGAAGCTTTCTTT. Its protein is CSVDRQGLNTEAFF.

This clonotype was observed many times. The genes are TRBV27 and TRBJ1-2; D perhaps matches TRBD1 (5 bases). Germline assignment: CDR1 MNHEY and CDR2 SMNVEV (reference sequence). This CDR3 spans 14 amino acids. Trimming left V 6 bases short and J 2 bases short, with 13 bases between. The CDR3 DNA sequence: TGTGCCAGCAGACCGACGGGGCTGAACTATGGCTACACCTTC. Residues: CASRPTGLNYGYTF.

Many counts were recorded for this clonotype. This chain connects TRBV13 to TRBJ2-7; TRBD1 agrees at 10 bases. This CDR3 region has 16 residues. V shed 3 bases, J shed 4 bases, and the junction held 9 bases outside the gene matches. The germline V gene encodes CDR1 PRHDT and CDR2 FYEKMQ (reference sequence). CDR3 coding DNA: TGTGCCAGCAGCTTCGGTTCCGACAGGGGGCCATACGAGCAGTACTTC. This translates into CASSFGSDRGPYEQYF.

This clonotype has just one count. This is likely an artifact of a read error, given a far larger clone one base away. The chain couples TRBV7-2 to TRBJ2-7; a possible D gene is TRBD1 (5 bases). Germline CDR1 SGHTA, CDR2 FQGNSA. Trimming took off 11 bases at V and 7 bases at J, with 27 bases between the two ends. This CDR3 is built from 15 residues. CDR3 region: CAASKGPTGYNEQYF. The CDR3 DNA reads as TGTGCCGCCAGCAAGGGGCCAACGGGCTACAATGAGCAGTACTTC.

This clonotype was detected ten times or more. J is TRBJ1-1 and V is TRBV3-1, with 8 positions matching TRBD1. The CDR3 spans 14 residues. The trim removed 2 bases at V and 6 bases at J, leaving 5 bases unmatched. CDR1 is LGHDT, CDR2 YNNKEL, per germline (reference sequence). CDR3 DNA sequence: TGTGCCAGCAGCCAACGTTCAGGGGGCTCTGAAGCTTTCTTT. Amino acids: CASSQRSGGSEAFF.

This clonotype was recorded at least ten times. The chain couples TRBV7-2 to TRBJ2-3; D might be TRBD1 (6 bases). V lost 5 bases and J lost 5, with 11 bases in between. The CDR3 sequence is 13 residues long. Germline values: CDR1 SGHTA, CDR2 FQGNSA. CDR3 sequence (DNA): TGTGCCAGCAGCGGACAGAGCCTAGATACGCAGTATTTT. It is translated as CASSGQSLDTQYF.

This clonotype has a single count. A far larger clone is one nucleotide away, so this likely arose from a read error. The chain employs TRBV5-8 and TRBJ1-2; 7 bases fit TRBD1. The CDR3 loop spans 14 amino acids. The V gene's germline CDR1 is SGHTS and CDR2 YDEGEE. CDR3 residues: CAGSWTGTNYGYTF. In DNA, the CDR3 is TGTGCCGGCAGCTGGACAGGAACTAACTATGGCTACACCTTC.

This clonotype has at least ten counts. V and J are TRBV4-1 and TRBJ1-5; no clear D gene. V was cut by 1 base and J by 9 bases, with 7 bases left in between. This CDR3 has 12 residues. Germline CDR1 MGHRA, CDR2 YSYEKL. Here the CDR3 reads CASSQGGLPQHF. The CDR3 bases are TGCGCCAGCAGCCAAGGAGGGCTGCCCCAGCATTTT.

This clonotype was found many times. V and J are TRBV12-3 or TRBV12-4 and TRBJ2-3; a possible D gene is TRBD1 (7 bases). Trimming removed 5 bases at V and 5 bases at J, with 20 bases between. The CDR3 is 16 amino acids. CDR3 bases: TGTGCCAGCAGTCACCGACAGGGTCAGGGGGGAGATACGCAGTATTTT. It is translated as CASSHRQGQGGDTQYF.

The rearrangement uses TRBV5-4 and TRBJ2-7; 7 nucleotides line up with TRBD1. With V trimmed by 5 bases and J by 1 base, 6 bases remained unmatched. Germline CDR1 reads SGHNT; CDR2 reads YYREEE (reference sequence). This CDR3 is built from 14 residues. CDR3 bases: TGTGCCAGCAGGCCAGGGGGTTTATCCTACGAGCAGTACTTC. Protein: CASRPGGLSYEQYF.

This clonotype was counted many times. The V call is TRBV7-2, the J call TRBJ1-2; no firm D call. The CDR3 has 15 residues. Trimming removed 1 base from V and 4 bases from J, with 13 bases in between. Germline V gene lookup returns CDR1 SGHTA and CDR2 FQGNSA. The CDR3 DNA is TGTGCCAGCAGCTTAGTCGGGAACAGACTCTATGGCTACACCTTC. It codes for CASSLVGNRLYGYTF.